The 23 T cell receptor beta chains below all came from one sample that was sequenced in a study of control samples from healthy donors and cancer patients. Clones were sequenced by immunoSEQ multiplex PCR, and TCRdb holds only the in-frame ones, with some missing. The data hold 150,000 or so clones, with around 90% observed a single time. The sequencing sample was made of blood. These receptors were obtained from a woman in her twenties or thirties in good health.

The V gene is TRBV11-2, the J gene TRBJ1-6; D call uncertain. V lost 5 bases and J 8 bases, leaving 16 bases between the germline ends. CDR3 length equals 15 residues. Looked up from germline, CDR1 is SGHAT and CDR2 is FQNNGV. The CDR3 region is CASSPPAGRDSPLHF. The CDR3 DNA reads TGTGCCAGCAGCCCCCCAGCGGGGAGAGATTCACCCCTCCACTTT.

The chain has TRBV12-3 or TRBV12-4 and TRBJ1-1; tentative D call: TRBD1 (5 bases). The V end lost 6 bases, the J end lost 1 base, and 6 bases lay between the germline ends. CDR3 length: 12 residues. CDR3: CASSGGNTEAFF. CDR3 sequence (DNA): TGTGCCAGCAGCGGGGGGAACACTGAAGCTTTCTTT.

The chain carries TRBV9 and TRBJ2-5; D remains unclear. CDR1 is SGDLS, CDR2 YYNGEE, per germline. The V end was cut by 1 base, the J end by 1 base, with 5 bases between. This CDR3 has 13 amino acids. CDR3 coding DNA: TGTGCCAGCAGCGTACAAGCCCAAGAGACCCAGTACTTC. Translating it yields CASSVQAQETQYF. Complete variable domain (other parts from reference TRBV9 and TRBJ2-5): DSGVTQTPKHLITATGQRVTLRCSPRSGDLSVYWYQQSLDQGLQFLIQYYNGEERAKGNILERFSAQQFPDLHSELNLSSLELGDSALYFCASSVQAQETQYFGPGTRLLVL.

This chain connects TRBV20-1 to TRBJ1-1, with D perhaps matching TRBD1 (6 bases). Trimming stripped 6 bases from V and 10 bases from J, with 15 bases between. The CDR3 loop spans 11 amino acids. Germline values: CDR1 DFQATT, CDR2 SNEGSKA (reference sequence). In DNA form, the CDR3 reads TGCAGTGCCAGCACAGGGTTAAGAGCTTTCTTT. This sequence encodes CSASTGLRAFF.

This chain joins TRBV13 and TRBJ1-4; D remains ambiguous. CDR3 length equals 11 residues. V was clipped by 2 bases and J by 5 bases, with 0 bases between them. Per germline, CDR1 PRHDT and CDR2 FYEKMQ (reference sequence). CDR3 sequence reads: CASSLNEKLFF. The CDR3 DNA is TGTGCCAGCAGCTTAAATGAAAAACTGTTTTTT.

This clone was found once. The chain has TRBV3-1 (or the pseudogene TRBV3-2) and TRBJ2-4, with 7 bases fitting TRBD2. Germline trimming cut 5 bases from V and 7 bases from J; bases unmatched to any gene: 8. Germline CDR1 and CDR2: LGHDT and YNNKEL (reference sequence). The CDR3 has 14 residues. The CDR3 bases are TGTGCCAGCAGCTCCGGACTAGGAGTTAACATTCAGTACTTC. It codes for CASSSGLGVNIQYF.

This sequence joins TRBV4-1 and TRBJ2-5; D might be TRBD1 (6 bases). This CDR3 has 16 residues. Germline-derived CDR1 and CDR2 are MGHRA and YSYEKL. The germline V and J ends were trimmed by 1 base and 1 base, with 13 bases remaining between them. Written as DNA, the CDR3 is TGCGCCAGCAGCCAAGTGGGGGCAGGTCCCCAAGAGACCCAGTACTTC. Its translation: CASSQVGAGPQETQYF.

The chain joins TRBV18 to TRBJ1-3, with 7 bases that match TRBD1. This CDR3 spans 15 amino acids. V lost 3 bases, J lost 0 bases, and 2 bases stayed unmatched. Germline CDR1 reads KGHSH; CDR2 reads LQKENI. This CDR3 is CASSPGTASGNTIYF. As DNA, the CDR3 is TGTGCCAGCTCACCCGGGACAGCCTCTGGAAACACCATATATTTT.

The chain couples TRBV4-2 to TRBJ1-2, with D tentatively TRBD1 (6 bases). The CDR3 contains 16 residues. Germline loops: CDR1 LGHNA, CDR2 YNFKEQ. The ends were cut back, 0 bases at V and 5 bases at J, with 16 bases in the middle. The CDR3 region is CASSQDRGREAYGYTF. For the CDR3, the DNA is TGTGCCAGCAGCCAAGACCGGGGGCGGGAGGCATATGGCTACACCTTC.

The chain couples TRBV9 to TRBJ2-5; D unresolved. Trimming stripped 1 base from V and 3 bases from J, with 13 bases between. The V gene's germline CDR1 is SGDLS and CDR2 YYNGEE. The length of the CDR3 is 15 residues. This chain's CDR3 is CASSVLALGKETQYF. CDR3 DNA sequence: TGTGCCAGCAGCGTATTAGCTTTAGGCAAAGAGACCCAGTACTTC.

The rearrangement joins TRBV6-4 to TRBJ2-2; perhaps TRBD2 as D (5 bases). The germline CDR1 and CDR2 sequences are MRHNA and SNTAGT. The CDR3 is 17 amino acids. Trimming left V 3 bases short and J 4 bases short, with 18 bases between. DNA of the CDR3: TGTGCCAGCAGTGAGGATCAGAGACTAACGGGCACCGGGGAGCTGTTTTTT. Its protein product is CASSEDQRLTGTGELFF.

J is TRBJ2-3 and V is TRBV13; 10 positions agree with TRBD1. Unmatched junction bases numbered 16, after V lost 5 bases and J lost 5 bases. The CDR3 totals 18 residues. Germline V gene lookup returns CDR1 PRHDT and CDR2 FYEKMQ (reference sequence). In DNA, the CDR3 is TGTGCCAGCAGCGCTCGCCCCTCCGGGACAGGGGCCATAGATACGCAGTATTTT. This sequence encodes CASSARPSGTGAIDTQYF.

The chain employs TRBV21-1 and TRBJ1-5; the table assigns TRBD1, which was not confirmed against the DNA. TRBV21-1 is designated a pseudogene. This CDR3 has 17 amino acids. The CDR3 loop is CASSKRTGGLSNQPQHF. The DNA for the CDR3 is TGTGCCAGCAGCAAAAGGACAGGGGGCCTTAGCAATCAGCCCCAGCATTTT.

V usage is TRBV20-1 and J usage is TRBJ2-5, with unresolved D. Germline V gene lookup returns CDR1 DFQATT and CDR2 SNEGSKA (reference sequence). The CDR3 has 11 amino acids. The V end lost 8 bases, the J end lost 5 bases, and 12 bases lay between the germline ends. The CDR3 bases are TGCAGTTCCAGAGCTTGGGAGACCCAGTACTTC. It codes for CSSRAWETQYF.

The chain employs TRBV19 and TRBJ2-3; D may be TRBD2 (5 bases). This CDR3 contains 15 residues. CDR1 and CDR2 (germline): LNHDA, SQIVND (reference sequence). V shed 3 bases and J shed 2 bases, with 12 bases lying between them. In nucleotides, the CDR3 is TGTGCCAGTAGTATCGACGGGATTTTCACAGATACGCAGTATTTT. Encoded protein: CASSIDGIFTDTQYF.

V usage is TRBV19 and J usage is TRBJ2-2, with 8 bases aligning to TRBD1. CDR3 length: 16 amino acids. J lost 4 bases, V lost 4 bases, and 8 bases had no gene match. The V gene's germline CDR1 is LNHDA and CDR2 SQIVND (reference sequence). CDR3 sequence (DNA): TGTGCCAGTAGTAGGCCCCCCCAGGGGGCCACCGGGGAGCTGTTTTTT. Its translation: CASSRPPQGATGELFF.

This clone has just one count. The genes are TRBV11-2 and TRBJ1-4; 7 bases map to TRBD1. CDR1 is SGHAT and CDR2 is FQNNGV in the germline V gene. CDR3 length equals 15 residues. Trimming cost V 1 base and J 8 bases; bases outside gene matches: 7. The CDR3 loop reads CASSLGDREGEKLFF. The CDR3 DNA is TGTGCCAGCAGCTTAGGAGACAGGGAGGGAGAAAAACTGTTTTTT.

The chain is built from TRBV19 and TRBJ1-2, with TRBD1 identical over 7 bases. The ends lost 4 bases at V and 6 bases at J; junction bases unmatched: 11. The CDR3 runs 15 residues. Germline V CDR1 and CDR2: LNHDA, SQIVND (reference sequence). The CDR3 bases are TGTGCCAGTAGTACCACCCGAGGGGGCGCAAATGGCTACACCTTC. Translated, it gives CASSTTRGGANGYTF.

This chain links TRBV21-1 with TRBJ2-7; the table calls TRBD2, which could not be checked here. TRBV21-1 is annotated as a pseudogene. The CDR3 runs to 16 residues. The CDR3, as DNA: TGTGCCAGCAGCAAAGGAGGAGGGGTTTCGCGTAGGGAGCAGTACGTC. It yields the protein CASSKGGGVSRREQYV.

This sequence joins TRBV30 and TRBJ2-2, with D perhaps matching TRBD2 (6 bases). The CDR3 runs to 14 residues. Trimming pared 4 bases from V and 5 bases from J, leaving 14 bases between. CDR1 is GTSNPN and CDR2 is SVGIG in the germline V gene (reference sequence). Here the CDR3 DNA reads TGTGCCTGGAAATTCGGGGGTGGAACCGGGGAGCTGTTTTTT. Translation gives CAWKFGGGTGELFF.

This clone has more than one count but fewer than ten. V gene TRBV5-6 combines with J gene TRBJ2-7; D is uncertain. CDR1 and CDR2 from the germline V gene are SGHDT and YYEEEE. V dropped 4 bases and J dropped 3 bases, with 5 bases sitting between them. This CDR3 contains 11 residues. CDR3 DNA sequence: TGTGCCAGCAGCCGAAACTACGAGCAGTACTTC. Translated, it gives CASSRNYEQYF.

The rearrangement links TRBV24-1 to TRBJ2-2, with TRBD2 matching 7 bases. Losses at the gene ends were 1 base for V and 4 bases for J; bases not matched to a gene: 5. CDR3 length equals 16 residues. Germline V CDR1 and CDR2: KGHDR, SFDVKD. This chain's CDR3 is CATSDLAGKGTGELFF. The CDR3 nucleotides are TGTGCCACCAGTGATTTAGCGGGAAAAGGCACCGGGGAGCTGTTTTTT.

The gene calls are TRBV5-1 and TRBJ1-2; D uncertain. V lost 5 bases and J 6 bases, leaving 14 bases between the germline ends. CDR1 is SGHRS, CDR2 YFSETQ, per germline. The CDR3 runs to 13 residues. The CDR3 DNA follows: TGCGCCAGCAGTCCTTCGGGTTCCGATGGCTACACCTTC. Translating it yields CASSPSGSDGYTF. Combining the CDR3 with reference TRBV5-1 and TRBJ1-2 gives the whole variable domain KAGVTQTPRYLIKTRGQQVTLSCSPISGHRSVSWYQQTPGQGLQFLFEYFSETQRNKGNFPGRFSGRQFSNSRSEMNVSTLELGDSALYLCASSPSGSDGYTFGSGTRLTVV.